This T cell receptor beta chain was obtained from a study of cytomegalovirus exposure and HLA in healthy donors. Points from the study as a whole: Only CMV serostatus was available as immune exposure information. In a later analysis, TCR beta V- and J-gene trimming was associated with a missense DCLRE1C variant. The investigators catalogued 164 TCR beta chains as cytomegalovirus-associated.

Notes on this clone: Its antigen is unknown.

The PCR used 60 Vbeta and 13 Jbeta primers. TCRdb's copy holds only in-frame clones and misses some; the assay was immunoSEQ multiplex PCR. This repertoire includes roughly 200,000 clones. Nominally healthy donors provided the samples, though records likely missed some immune exposures. The TCR was taken from a girl between 2 and 10 years old in good health and CMV-seropositive. Material: PBMCs.

The CDR3 spells CATSRLLEGEKLFF. The CDR3, as DNA: TGTGCCACCAGCAGACTCCTCGAGGGTGAAAAACTGTTTTTT. The rearrangement joins TRBV15 to TRBJ1-4; D call uncertain. The germline V and J ends were trimmed by 2 bases and 7 bases, with 11 bases remaining between them. CDR3 length equals 14 residues. CDR1 is LNHNV, CDR2 YYDKDF, per germline (reference sequence).